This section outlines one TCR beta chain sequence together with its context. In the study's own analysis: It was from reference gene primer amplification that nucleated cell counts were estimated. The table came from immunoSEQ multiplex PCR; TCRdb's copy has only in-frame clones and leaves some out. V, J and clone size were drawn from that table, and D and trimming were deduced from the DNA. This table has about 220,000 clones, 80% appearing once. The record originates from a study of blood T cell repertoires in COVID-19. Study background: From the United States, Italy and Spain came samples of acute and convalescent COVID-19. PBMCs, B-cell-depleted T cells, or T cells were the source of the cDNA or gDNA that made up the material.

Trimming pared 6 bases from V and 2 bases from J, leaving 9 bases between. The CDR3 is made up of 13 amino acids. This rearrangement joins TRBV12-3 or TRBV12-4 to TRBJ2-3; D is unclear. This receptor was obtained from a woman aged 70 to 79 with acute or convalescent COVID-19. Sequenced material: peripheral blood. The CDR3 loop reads CASSTTFTDTQYF. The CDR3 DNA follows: TGTGCCAGCAGCACGACTTTCACAGATACGCAGTATTTT.